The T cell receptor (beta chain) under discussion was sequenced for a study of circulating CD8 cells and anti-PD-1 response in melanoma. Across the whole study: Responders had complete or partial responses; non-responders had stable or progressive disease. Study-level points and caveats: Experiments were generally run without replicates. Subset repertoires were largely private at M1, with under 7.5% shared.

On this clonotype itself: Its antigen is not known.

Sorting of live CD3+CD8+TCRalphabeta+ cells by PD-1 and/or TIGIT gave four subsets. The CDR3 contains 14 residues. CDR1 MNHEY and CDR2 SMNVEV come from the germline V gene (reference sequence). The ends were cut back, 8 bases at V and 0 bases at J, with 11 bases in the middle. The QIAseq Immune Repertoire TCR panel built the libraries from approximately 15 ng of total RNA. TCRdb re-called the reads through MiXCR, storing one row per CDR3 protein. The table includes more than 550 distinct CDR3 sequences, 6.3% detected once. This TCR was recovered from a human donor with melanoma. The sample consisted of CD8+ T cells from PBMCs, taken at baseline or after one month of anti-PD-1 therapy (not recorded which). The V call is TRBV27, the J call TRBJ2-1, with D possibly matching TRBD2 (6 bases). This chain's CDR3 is CASGYGGSYNEQFF. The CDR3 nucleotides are TGTGCCAGCGGTTACGGGGGCTCCTACAATGAGCAGTTCTTC.